These T cell receptor beta chains were read from a single sample in a study of cytotoxic CD8 clonotypes in ibrutinib-treated CLL. The table came from immunoSEQ multiplex PCR; TCRdb's copy has only in-frame clones and leaves some out. The table lists about 15,000 clones, 81% of them singletons. Sequenced material: PBMCs, taken before ibrutinib treatment. The receptors were gathered from a human donor with chronic lymphocytic leukemia. Each CDR3 is given with its conserved first and last residue. D genes are given only for firm matches. Some rows have no size entry. The others give once, few or many, or a class for an expanded clone.

v_gene	j_gene	len	abundance	d_gene	CDR3aa	CDR3nt
TRBV19	TRBJ1-3	15	.	.	CASSIQTGLGNTIYF	TGTGCCAGTAGTATACAGACGGGGCTCGGAAACACCATATATTTT
TRBV7-8	TRBJ2-7	16	once	TRBD2	CASSLATSGKGYEQYF	TGTGCCAGCAGCTTAGCAACTAGCGGGAAGGGCTACGAGCAGTACTTC
TRBV28	TRBJ2-1	15	once	.	CASPPLGEYYNEQFF	TGTGCCAGCCCCCCTTTGGGGGAATACTACAATGAGCAGTTCTTC
TRBV6-4	TRBJ2-1	14	.	TRBD1	CASSDSTGGNEQFF	TGTGCCAGCAGTGACTCGACAGGGGGCAATGAGCAGTTCTTC
TRBV11-3	TRBJ2-2	15	.	TRBD1	CASSLQGENTGELFF	TGTGCCAGCAGCTTACAGGGGGAGAACACCGGGGAGCTGTTTTTT
TRBV28	TRBJ2-6	15	.	.	CASSLSSPVANVLTF	TGTGCCAGCAGTTTATCATCCCCTGTGGCCAACGTCCTGACTTTC
TRBV27	TRBJ1-1	14	.	.	CASSLARGETEAFF	TGTGCCAGCAGTTTAGCCCGAGGGGAAACTGAAGCTTTCTTT
TRBV29-1	TRBJ2-7	14	.	.	CSVGALGVVYEQYF	TGCAGCGTTGGAGCGTTAGGGGTGGTGTACGAGCAGTACTTC
TRBV2	TRBJ2-7	12	few	.	CASRQETYEQYF	TGTGCCAGCAGACAGGAGACCTACGAGCAGTACTTC
TRBV28	TRBJ2-7	13	.	TRBD1	CAILSGTATEQYF	TGTGCCATCCTTTCCGGGACAGCTACCGAGCAGTACTTC
TRBV29-1	TRBJ2-6	16	.	TRBD1	CSVQGQGAPGANVLTF	TGCAGCGTTCAAGGACAGGGGGCGCCTGGGGCCAACGTCCTGACTTTC
TRBV27	TRBJ2-1	16	.	TRBD2	CASSQLAGGLVNEQFF	TGTGCCAGCAGTCAGCTAGCGGGAGGGCTAGTAAATGAGCAGTTCTTC
TRBV7-3	TRBJ2-7	15	few	.	CASSLNPGSLYEQYF	TGTGCCAGCAGCTTAAACCCAGGGTCACTCTACGAGCAGTACTTC
TRBV18	TRBJ2-7	15	.	TRBD2	CASSPRVAGIDEQYF	TGTGCCAGCTCACCACGTGTAGCGGGAATTGACGAGCAGTACTTC
TRBV7-6	TRBJ2-3	14	.	.	CASSRWGSTDTQYF	TGTGCCAGCTCGAGATGGGGAAGCACAGATACGCAGTATTTT
TRBV6-5	TRBJ1-6	14	.	.	CASSYSMGSSPLHF	TGTGCCAGCAGTTACTCGATGGGGAGTTCACCCCTCCACTTT
TRBV6-5	TRBJ2-7	14	.	TRBD1	CAISPGQPLYEQYF	TGTGCCATCAGTCCGGGACAGCCTCTCTACGAGCAGTACTTC
TRBV7-2	TRBJ2-1	17	few	TRBD2	CASSPWTSGSGDNEQFF	TGTGCCAGCAGCCCCTGGACTAGCGGGAGTGGGGACAATGAGCAGTTCTTC
TRBV9	TRBJ2-7	12	few	TRBD1	CASSGQGDEQYF	TGTGCCAGCAGTGGACAGGGAGATGAGCAGTACTTC
TRBV5-1	TRBJ2-1	15	.	.	CASSLAGSGNNEQFF	TGCGCCAGCAGCTTGGCAGGTAGCGGAAACAATGAGCAGTTCTTC
TRBV30	TRBJ1-4	13	.	.	CAWMSALGEKLFF	TGTGCCTGGATGTCGGCGCTGGGGGAAAAACTGTTTTTT
TRBV10-1	TRBJ2-2	18	few	TRBD1	CASSESSGQGAVTGELFF	TGCGCCAGCAGTGAGTCCTCGGGACAGGGGGCTGTCACCGGGGAGCTGTTTTTT
TRBV1	TRBJ2-6	16	.	.	CTSSRPGCSGANVLTF	TGCACCAGCAGCCGCCCGGGTTGCTCTGGGGCCAACGTCCTGACTTTC
TRBV6-6	TRBJ2-7	14	.	.	CASFRGQGGREQYF	TGTGCCAGCTTTCGGGGCCAGGGGGGTCGGGAGCAGTACTTC
TRBV4-3	TRBJ1-1	15	.	.	CASSQDPGMNTEAFF	TGCGCCAGCAGCCAAGACCCGGGGATGAACACTGAAGCTTTCTTT
TRBV25-1	TRBJ2-5	17	.	.	CASSEGGRGAEGETQYF	TGTGCCAGCAGTGAGGGGGGGCGCGGGGCGGAGGGAGAGACCCAGTACTTC
TRBV12-5	TRBJ2-5	13	.	.	CASGLGSYETQYF	TGTGCTAGTGGTTTGGGGTCGTATGAGACCCAGTACTTC
TRBV7-3	TRBJ2-3	15	.	TRBD2	CASSNAGVGTDTQYF	TGTGCCAGCAGCAATGCGGGAGTTGGCACAGATACGCAGTATTTT
TRBV7-8	TRBJ2-6	15	.	.	CASSRTSAGANVLTF	TGTGCCAGCAGTAGGACCTCCGCTGGGGCCAACGTCCTGACTTTC
TRBV7-2	TRBJ2-3	15	.	TRBD2	CASSPQAGEGDTQYF	TGTGCCAGCAGCCCGCAAGCGGGGGAGGGGGATACGCAGTATTTT